This T cell receptor beta chain was sequenced for a study of T cell changes during pregnancy in multiple sclerosis. The CDR3 spans 14 residues. Germline trimming cut 2 bases from V and 1 base from J; bases unmatched to any gene: 1. CDR1 and CDR2 (germline): PRHDT, FYEKMQ (reference sequence). Libraries were prepared by immunoSEQ multiplex PCR; TCRdb keeps only in-frame clonotypes and omits some of them. This table holds roughly 56,000 clones, roughly nine tenths found once. The input for sequencing was CD4+ T cells from peripheral blood mononuclear cells, taken after pregnancy. J is TRBJ1-1 and V is TRBV13; TRBD1 agrees at 7 bases. The TCR sequence derives from a female donor in good health, enrolled as a control in a pregnancy study. DNA of the CDR3: TGTGCCAGCAGCTTACGGGACAGGAACACTGAAGCTTTCTTT. Translating it yields CASSLRDRNTEAFF.